This T cell receptor beta chain came from a study of OX40 agonist ivuxolimab in advanced cancers. Overall study: The study enrolled dose-escalation patients with hepatocellular carcinoma, melanoma, renal cell or head and neck cancer. The group had a mean age of about 65 years, ranged from 23 to 79, and was just under 85% male. Three patients had partial responses: one hepatocellular carcinoma, two cutaneous melanoma. Study outcomes and limitations: Some patients who did not respond also had low normalized T-cell clonal expansion.

Method: immunoSEQ multiplex PCR; TCRdb's copy keeps in-frame clones and lacks some. The data show tens of thousands of clones, with around 82% seen just once and about 3% held by the top ten. This CDR3 has 15 amino acids. The germline V gene has CDR1 SGHRS and CDR2 YFSETQ. With 4 bases removed from V and 7 bases from J, the gap between germline ends came to 20 bases. Concerning this clone itself: Its antigen remains unidentified.

The TCR originated in an adult with an advanced solid tumor such as melanoma, head and neck, liver or kidney cancer. The chain has TRBV5-1 and TRBJ1-1; D not resolved. The specimen was CD4+ or CD8+ T cells sorted from blood, collected in a trial of the OX40 agonist ivuxolimab. CDR3 sequence (DNA): TGCGCCAGCAGCCCAAAACAGAATACCAACGGTGAAGCTTTCTTT. Encoded protein: CASSPKQNTNGEAFF.